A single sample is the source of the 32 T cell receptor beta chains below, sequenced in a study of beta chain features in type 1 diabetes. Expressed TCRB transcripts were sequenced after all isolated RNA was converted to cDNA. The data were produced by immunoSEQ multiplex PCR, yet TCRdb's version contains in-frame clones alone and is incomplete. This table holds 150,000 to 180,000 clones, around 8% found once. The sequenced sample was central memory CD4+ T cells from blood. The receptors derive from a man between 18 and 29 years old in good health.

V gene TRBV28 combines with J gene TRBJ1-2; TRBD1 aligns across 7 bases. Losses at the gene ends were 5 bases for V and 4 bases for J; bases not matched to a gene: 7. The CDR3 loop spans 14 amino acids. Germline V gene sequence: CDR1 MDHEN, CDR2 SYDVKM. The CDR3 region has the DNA TGTGCCAGCAGTCCGGGGACAGCGATCTATGGCTACACCTTC. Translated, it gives CASSPGTAIYGYTF.

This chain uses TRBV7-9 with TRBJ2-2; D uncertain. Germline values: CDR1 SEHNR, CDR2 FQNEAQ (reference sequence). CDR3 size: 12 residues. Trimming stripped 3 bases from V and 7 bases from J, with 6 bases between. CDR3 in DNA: TGTGCCAGCAGCTTCGAGATCGGGGAGCTGTTTTTT. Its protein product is CASSFEIGELFF.

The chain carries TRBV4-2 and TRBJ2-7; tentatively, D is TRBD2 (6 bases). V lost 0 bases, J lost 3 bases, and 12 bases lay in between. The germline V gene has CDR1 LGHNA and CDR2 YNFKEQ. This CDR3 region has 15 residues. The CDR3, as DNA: TGTGCCAGCAGCCAAGATTCCCAGGGAGGCTACGAGCAGTACTTC. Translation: CASSQDSQGGYEQYF.

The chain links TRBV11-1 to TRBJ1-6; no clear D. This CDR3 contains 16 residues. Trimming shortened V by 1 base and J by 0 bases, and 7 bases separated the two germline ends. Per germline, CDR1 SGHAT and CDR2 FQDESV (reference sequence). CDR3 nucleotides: TGTGCCAGCAGCTTAGAAGGGAGCTCCTATAATTCACCCCTCCACTTT. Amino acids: CASSLEGSSYNSPLHF.

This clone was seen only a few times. The CDR3 sequence: CASSFSSAGELFF. CDR3 coding DNA: TGTGCCAGCAGCTTCTCTAGCGCCGGGGAGCTGTTTTTT. The chain has TRBV5-4 and TRBJ2-2, with TRBD2 as a possible D gene (6 bases). Germline assignment: CDR1 SGHNT and CDR2 YYREEE (reference sequence). The V and J ends lost 2 bases and 6 bases respectively, with 8 bases between them. The CDR3 loop spans 13 amino acids.

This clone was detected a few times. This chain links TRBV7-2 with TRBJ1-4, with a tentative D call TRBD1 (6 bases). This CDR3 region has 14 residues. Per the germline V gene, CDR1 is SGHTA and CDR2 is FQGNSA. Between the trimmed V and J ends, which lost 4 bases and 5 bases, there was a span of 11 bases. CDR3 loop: CASSSDRQNEKLFF. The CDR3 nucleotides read TGTGCCAGCAGCTCCGACAGGCAGAATGAAAAACTGTTTTTT. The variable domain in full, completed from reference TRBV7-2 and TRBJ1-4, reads GAGVSQSPSNKVTEKGKDVELRCDPISGHTALYWYRQSLGQGLEFLIYFQGNSAPDKSGLPSDRFSAERTGGSVSTLTIQRTQQEDSAVYLCASSSDRQNEKLFFGSGTQLSVL.

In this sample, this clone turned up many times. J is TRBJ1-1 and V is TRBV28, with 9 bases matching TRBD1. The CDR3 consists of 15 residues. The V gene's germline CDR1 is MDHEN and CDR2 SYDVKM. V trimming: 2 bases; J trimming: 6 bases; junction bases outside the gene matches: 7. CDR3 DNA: TGTGCCAGCAGTTTACGACAGGGGGGCATCGCTGAAGCTTTCTTT. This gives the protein CASSLRQGGIAEAFF.

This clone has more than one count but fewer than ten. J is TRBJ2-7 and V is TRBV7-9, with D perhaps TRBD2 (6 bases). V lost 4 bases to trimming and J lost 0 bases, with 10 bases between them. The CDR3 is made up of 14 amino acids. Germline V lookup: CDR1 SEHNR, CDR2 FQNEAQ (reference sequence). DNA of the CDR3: TGTGCCAGCAGCTCGGAGGGTAACTCCTACGAGCAGTACTTC. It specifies CASSSEGNSYEQYF.

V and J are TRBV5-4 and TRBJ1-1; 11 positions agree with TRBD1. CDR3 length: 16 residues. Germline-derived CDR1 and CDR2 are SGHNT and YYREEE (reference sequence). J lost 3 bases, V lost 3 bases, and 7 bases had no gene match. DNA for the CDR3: TGTGCCAGCAGCTCCGGGACAGGGGGAGATTACACTGAAGCTTTCTTT. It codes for CASSSGTGGDYTEAFF. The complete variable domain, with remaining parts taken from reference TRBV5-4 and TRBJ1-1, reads ETGVTQSPTHLIKTRGQQVTLRCSSQSGHNTVSWYQQALGQGPQFIFQYYREEENGRGNFPPRFSGLQFPNYSSELNVNALELDDSALYLCASSSGTGGDYTEAFFGQGTRLTVV.

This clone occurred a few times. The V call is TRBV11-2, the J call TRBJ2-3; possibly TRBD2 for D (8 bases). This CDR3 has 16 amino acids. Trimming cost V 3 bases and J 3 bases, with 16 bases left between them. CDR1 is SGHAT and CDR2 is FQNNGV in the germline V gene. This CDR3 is CASSFGGGQRTDTQYF. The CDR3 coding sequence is TGTGCCAGCAGCTTCGGGGGGGGACAGCGAACAGATACGCAGTATTTT.

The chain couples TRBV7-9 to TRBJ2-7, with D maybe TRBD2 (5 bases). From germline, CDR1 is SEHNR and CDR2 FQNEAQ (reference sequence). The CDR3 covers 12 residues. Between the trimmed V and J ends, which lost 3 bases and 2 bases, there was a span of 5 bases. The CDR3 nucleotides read TGTGCCAGCAGCTTCGGGGCCTACGAGCAGTACTTC. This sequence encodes CASSFGAYEQYF.

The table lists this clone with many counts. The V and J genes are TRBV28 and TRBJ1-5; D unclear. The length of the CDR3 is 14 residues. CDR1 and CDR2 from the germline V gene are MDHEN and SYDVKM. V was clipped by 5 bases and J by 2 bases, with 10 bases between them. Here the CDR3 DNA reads TGTGCCAGCAGTGCCTACGAGCGCAATCAGCCCCAGCATTTT. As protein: CASSAYERNQPQHF.

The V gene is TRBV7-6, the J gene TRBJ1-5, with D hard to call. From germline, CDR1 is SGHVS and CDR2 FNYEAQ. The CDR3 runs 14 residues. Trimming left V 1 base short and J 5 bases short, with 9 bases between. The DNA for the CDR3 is TGTGCCAGCAGCTTAGGGCACACAGATCAGCCCCAGCATTTT. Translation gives CASSLGHTDQPQHF.

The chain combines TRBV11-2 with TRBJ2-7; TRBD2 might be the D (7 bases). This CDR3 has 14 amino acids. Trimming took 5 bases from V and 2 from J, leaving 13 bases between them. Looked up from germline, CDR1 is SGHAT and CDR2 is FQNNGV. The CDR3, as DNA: TGTGCCAGCAGCGGGGGGGCCTCGACCTACGAGCAGTACTTC. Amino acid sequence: CASSGGASTYEQYF.

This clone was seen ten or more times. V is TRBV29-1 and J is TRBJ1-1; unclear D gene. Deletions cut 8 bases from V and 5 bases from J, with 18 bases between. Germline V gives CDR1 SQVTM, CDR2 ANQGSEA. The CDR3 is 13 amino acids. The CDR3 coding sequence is TGCAGCTCCCGCCTGGGCAGGCAAACTGAAGCTTTCTTT. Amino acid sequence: CSSRLGRQTEAFF.

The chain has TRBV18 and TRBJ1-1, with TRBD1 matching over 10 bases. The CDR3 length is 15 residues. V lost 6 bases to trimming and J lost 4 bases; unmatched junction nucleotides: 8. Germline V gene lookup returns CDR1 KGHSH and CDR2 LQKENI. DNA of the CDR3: TGTGCCAGCTCCCCAGGGACAGGGGCATCCACTGAAGCTTTCTTT. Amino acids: CASSPGTGASTEAFF. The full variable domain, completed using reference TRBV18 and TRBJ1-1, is NAGVMQNPRHLVRRRGQEARLRCSPMKGHSHVYWYRQLPEEGLKFMVYLQKENIIDESGMPKERFSAEFPKEGPSILRIQQVVRGDSAAYFCASSPGTGASTEAFFGQGTRLTVV.

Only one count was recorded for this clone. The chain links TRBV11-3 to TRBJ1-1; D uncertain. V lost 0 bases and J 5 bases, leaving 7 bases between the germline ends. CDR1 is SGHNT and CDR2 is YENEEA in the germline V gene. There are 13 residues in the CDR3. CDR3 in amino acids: CASSLEVQTEAFF. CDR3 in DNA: TGTGCCAGCAGCTTAGAGGTCCAGACTGAAGCTTTCTTT.

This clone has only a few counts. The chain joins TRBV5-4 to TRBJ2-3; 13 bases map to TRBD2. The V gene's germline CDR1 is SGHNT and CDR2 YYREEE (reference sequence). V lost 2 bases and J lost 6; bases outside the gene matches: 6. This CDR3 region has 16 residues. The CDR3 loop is CASSFGLAGEWDTQYF. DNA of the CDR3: TGTGCCAGCAGCTTTGGACTAGCGGGAGAGTGGGATACGCAGTATTTT.

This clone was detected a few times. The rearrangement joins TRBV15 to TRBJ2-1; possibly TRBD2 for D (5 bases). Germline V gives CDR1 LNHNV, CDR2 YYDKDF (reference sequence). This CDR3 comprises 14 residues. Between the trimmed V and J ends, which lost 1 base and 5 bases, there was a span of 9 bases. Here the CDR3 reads CATSRALAHNEQFF. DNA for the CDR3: TGTGCCACCAGCAGAGCCCTAGCCCACAATGAGCAGTTCTTC. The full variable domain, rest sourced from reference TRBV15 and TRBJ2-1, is DAMVIQNPRYQVTQFGKPVTLSCSQTLNHNVMYWYQQKSSQAPKLLFHYYDKDFNNEADTPDNFQSRRPNTSFCFLDIRSPGLGDTAMYLCATSRALAHNEQFFGPGTRLTVL.

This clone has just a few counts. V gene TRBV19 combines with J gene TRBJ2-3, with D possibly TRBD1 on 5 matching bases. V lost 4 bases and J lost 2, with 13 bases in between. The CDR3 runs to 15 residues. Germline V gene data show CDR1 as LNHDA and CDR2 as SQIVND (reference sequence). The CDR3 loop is CASSKAGRFTDTQYF. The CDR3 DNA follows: TGTGCCAGTAGTAAAGCAGGGCGGTTCACAGATACGCAGTATTTT. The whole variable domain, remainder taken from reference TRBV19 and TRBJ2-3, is DGGITQSPKYLFRKEGQNVTLSCEQNLNHDAMYWYRQDPGQGLRLIYYSQIVNDFQKGDIAEGYSVSREKKESFPLTVTSAQKNPTAFYLCASSKAGRFTDTQYFGPGTRLTVL.

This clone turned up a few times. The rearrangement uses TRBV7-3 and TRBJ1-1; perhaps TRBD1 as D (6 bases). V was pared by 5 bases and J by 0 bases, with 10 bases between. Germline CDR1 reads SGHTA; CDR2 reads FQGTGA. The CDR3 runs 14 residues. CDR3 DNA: TGTGCCAGCAGCGACAGGAGACTGAACACTGAAGCTTTCTTT. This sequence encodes CASSDRRLNTEAFF.

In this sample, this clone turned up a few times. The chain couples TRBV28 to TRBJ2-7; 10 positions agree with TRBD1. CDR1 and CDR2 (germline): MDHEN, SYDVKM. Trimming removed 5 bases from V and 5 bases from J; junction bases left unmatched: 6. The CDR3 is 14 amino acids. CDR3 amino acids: CASSPRDRGDEQYF. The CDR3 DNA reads TGTGCCAGCAGTCCTAGGGACAGGGGTGACGAGCAGTACTTC.

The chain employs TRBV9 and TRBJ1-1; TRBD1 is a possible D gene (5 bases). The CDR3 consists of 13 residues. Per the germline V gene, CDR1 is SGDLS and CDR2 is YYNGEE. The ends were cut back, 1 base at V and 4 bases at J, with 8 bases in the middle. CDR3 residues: CASSVSGITEAFF. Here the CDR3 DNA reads TGTGCCAGCAGCGTATCAGGGATCACTGAAGCTTTCTTT.

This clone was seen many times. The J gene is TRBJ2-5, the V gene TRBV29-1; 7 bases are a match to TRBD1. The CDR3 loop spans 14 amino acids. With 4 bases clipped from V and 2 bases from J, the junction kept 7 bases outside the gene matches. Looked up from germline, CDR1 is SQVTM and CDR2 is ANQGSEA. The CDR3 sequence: CSVVRQGGQETQYF. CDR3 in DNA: TGCAGCGTTGTCAGACAGGGCGGACAAGAGACCCAGTACTTC.

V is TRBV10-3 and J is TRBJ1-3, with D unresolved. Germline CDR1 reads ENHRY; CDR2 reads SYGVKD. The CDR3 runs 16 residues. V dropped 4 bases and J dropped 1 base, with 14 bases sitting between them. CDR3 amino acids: CAISGGIGESGNTIYF. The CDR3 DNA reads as TGTGCCATCAGTGGGGGAATCGGGGAGTCTGGAAACACCATATATTTT.

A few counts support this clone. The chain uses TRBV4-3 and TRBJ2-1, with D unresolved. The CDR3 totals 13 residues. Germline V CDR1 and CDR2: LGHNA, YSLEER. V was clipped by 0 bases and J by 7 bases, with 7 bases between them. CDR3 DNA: TGCGCCAGCAGCCAAGATCCCCAAAATGAGCAGTTCTTC. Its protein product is CASSQDPQNEQFF.

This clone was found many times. The CDR3 loop is CSVLIGRAFGEQYF. The CDR3 DNA sequence: TGCAGCGTTCTTATCGGGAGGGCCTTCGGGGAGCAGTACTTC. This chain joins TRBV29-1 and TRBJ2-7; the match to TRBD2 covers 8 bases. Germline lookup yields CDR1 SQVTM and CDR2 ANQGSEA. V was pared by 5 bases and J by 7 bases, with 13 bases of the junction left unmatched. This CDR3 is built from 14 residues.

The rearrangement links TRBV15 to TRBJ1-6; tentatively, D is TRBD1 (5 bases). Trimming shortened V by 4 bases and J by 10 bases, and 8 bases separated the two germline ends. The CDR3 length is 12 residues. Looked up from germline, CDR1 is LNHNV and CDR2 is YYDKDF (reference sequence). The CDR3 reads CATSTGLSPLHF. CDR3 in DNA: TGTGCCACCAGCACAGGGTTGTCACCCCTCCACTTT.

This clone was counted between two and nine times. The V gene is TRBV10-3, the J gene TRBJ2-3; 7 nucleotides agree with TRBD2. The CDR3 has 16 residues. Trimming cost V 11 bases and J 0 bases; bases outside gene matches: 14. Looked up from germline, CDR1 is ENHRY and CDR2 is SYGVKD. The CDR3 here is CALGISTGGSTDTQYF. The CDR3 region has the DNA TGTGCCCTCGGAATCTCCACGGGAGGTAGCACAGATACGCAGTATTTT.

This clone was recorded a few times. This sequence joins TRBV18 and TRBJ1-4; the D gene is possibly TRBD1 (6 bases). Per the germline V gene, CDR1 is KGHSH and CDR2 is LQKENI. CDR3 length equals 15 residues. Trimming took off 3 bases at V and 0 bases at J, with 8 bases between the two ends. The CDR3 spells CASSPRTATNEKLFF. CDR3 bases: TGTGCCAGCTCACCGAGGACAGCAACTAATGAAAAACTGTTTTTT.

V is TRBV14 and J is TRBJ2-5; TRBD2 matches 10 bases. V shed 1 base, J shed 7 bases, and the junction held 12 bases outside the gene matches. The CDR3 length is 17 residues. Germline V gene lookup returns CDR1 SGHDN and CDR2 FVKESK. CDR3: CASSQVLAGELKGTQYF. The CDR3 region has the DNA TGTGCCAGCAGCCAAGTTCTAGCGGGGGAGCTAAAAGGGACCCAGTACTTC.

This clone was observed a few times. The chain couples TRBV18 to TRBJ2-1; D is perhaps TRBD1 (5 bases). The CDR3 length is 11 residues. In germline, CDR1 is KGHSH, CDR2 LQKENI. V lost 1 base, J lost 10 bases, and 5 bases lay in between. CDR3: CASSPRQEQFF. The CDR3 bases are TGTGCCAGCTCACCACGACAGGAGCAGTTCTTC.